These T cell receptor beta chains were read from a single sample in a study of T cells after posttransplantation cyclophosphamide. The protocol was immunoSEQ multiplex PCR, while the TCRdb copy is restricted to in-frame clones and leaves out a portion. The table has 15,000 to 20,000 clones, over 70% seen once. The starting material was PBMCs, obtained after an allogeneic stem cell transplant with post-transplant cyclophosphamide. Receptors were obtained from a male patient between 25 and 39 years old who received an allogeneic stem cell transplant from a related donor, was CMV-positive, and had acute GVHD only. Some of the T cells may derive from the graft donor. CDR3s leave out the opening cysteine and the closing phenylalanine or tryptophan. Fields, in order: V gene, CDR3 protein.

v_gene: TRBV6-5
CDR3aa: ASSRDRNEKLF

v_gene: TRBV5-6
CDR3aa: ASSSSGTGELF

v_gene: TRBV18
CDR3aa: ASTYTTGSYEQY

v_gene: TRBV6-5
CDR3aa: ASSYGGGGASGELF

v_gene: TRBV6-1
CDR3aa: ASSPGTDSNQPQH

v_gene: TRBV19
CDR3aa: ASRPSGGWEL

v_gene: TRBV11-3
CDR3aa: ASSLGGRQNTEAF

v_gene: TRBV7-9
CDR3aa: ASSLAFGTGGNEQF

v_gene: TRBV11-2
CDR3aa: ASSPSAGTDTQY

v_gene: TRBV28
CDR3aa: ASRGTGKDYGYT

v_gene: TRBV7-9
CDR3aa: ASSPQGLGTEAF

v_gene: TRBV19
CDR3aa: ASSRDRQNSPLH

v_gene: TRBV7-3
CDR3aa: ASSLYQGSYNEQF

v_gene: TRBV28
CDR3aa: ASSLTWDLGISGANVLT

v_gene: TRBV11-2
CDR3aa: ASSLRTLSYNEQF

v_gene: TRBV18
CDR3aa: ASSRGLAGGTNEQF

v_gene: TRBV7-2
CDR3aa: ASSLSSYNEQF

v_gene: TRBV28
CDR3aa: ASRPTSGNNGELF

v_gene: TRBV19
CDR3aa: ASKGGISYNEQF

v_gene: TRBV7-9
CDR3aa: ASSLRGQTAKNIQY

v_gene: TRBV7-2
CDR3aa: ASRRGQGAYGYT

v_gene: TRBV7-2
CDR3aa: ASSLYRVTTEAF

v_gene: TRBV2
CDR3aa: ASGGHSYEQY

v_gene: TRBV5-1
CDR3aa: ASSLSAGGNYGYT

v_gene: TRBV6-5
CDR3aa: ASSSTSTFEF

v_gene: TRBV4-1
CDR3aa: ASSQDFSGGDTEAF